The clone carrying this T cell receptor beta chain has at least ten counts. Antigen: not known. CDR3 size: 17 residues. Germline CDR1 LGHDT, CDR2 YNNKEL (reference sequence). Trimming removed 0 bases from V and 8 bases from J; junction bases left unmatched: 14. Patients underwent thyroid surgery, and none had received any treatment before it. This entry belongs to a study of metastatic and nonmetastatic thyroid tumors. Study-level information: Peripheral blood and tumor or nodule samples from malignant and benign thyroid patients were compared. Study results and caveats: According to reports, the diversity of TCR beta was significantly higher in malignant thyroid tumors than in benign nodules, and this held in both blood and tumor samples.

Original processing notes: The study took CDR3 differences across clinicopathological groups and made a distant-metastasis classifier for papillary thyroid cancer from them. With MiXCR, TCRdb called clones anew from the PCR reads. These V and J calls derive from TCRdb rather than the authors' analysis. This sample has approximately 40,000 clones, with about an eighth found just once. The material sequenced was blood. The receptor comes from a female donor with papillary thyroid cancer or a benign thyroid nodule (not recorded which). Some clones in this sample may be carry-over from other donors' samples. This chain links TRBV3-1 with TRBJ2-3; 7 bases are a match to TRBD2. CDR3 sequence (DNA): TGTGCCAGCAGCCAAGATCCCCTAGCGGATCTAAGGGTTACGCAGTATTTT. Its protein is CASSQDPLADLRVTQYF.